This T cell receptor beta chain was observed in a study of T cell repertoires in cytomegalovirus infection (dated by TCRdb to about 2019). Background on the whole study: The peptide stimulations were aimed at well-studied HLA-B-restricted epitopes as well as recently identified HLA-C-restricted CMV epitopes, whose presentation resists viral immunomodulation. The HLA type of each donor mattered for the analysis, because public TCR beta signatures pointed to carriage of CMV infection along with the matching HLA type.

V loses 1 base at its end and J loses 9 bases; junction bases beyond the gene matches: 6. The CDR3 runs 14 residues from the cysteine to the phenylalanine. Only the CDR3 portion is preserved as DNA: 42 bases, with reading frame beginning at the first base. From a lookup of the germline V gene, CDR1 and CDR2 are SGHTA and FQGNSA. The treatment or condition label corresponds to: in vitro stimulation with specific CMV peptide epitopes to enrich CMV-specific T cells. The instrument given in TCRdb is Illumina HiSeq 1500. Using fastp at Q25 and MiXCR, TCRdb reprocessed the public reads and kept productive beta chains. Rows merge per CDR3 protein into single entries with the most common DNA and genes. The sample yields more than 300,000 distinct CDR3 sequences; roughly 34% were counted once. Clones ranked in the top ten supply approximately 13% of the sample. General conclusions and limits of the study: Cumulative frequency of public TCR beta family members discriminated carriers of CMV infection plus the relevant HLA type in this cohort and an independent roughly 340-donor cohort. The ex vivo response was dominated by HLA-C-restricted CMV-specific TCR beta clonotypes, which also provided the single most frequent clonotype in two of eight donors.

This clonotype was observed at least ten times. Its antigen remains undetermined. No quality values exist for individual bases; no much larger clone is one base distant. The V gene is TRBV7-2 and the J gene is TRBJ2-1; TRBD2 lines up with 7 middle nucleotides. The origin of this receptor is a human donor in good health (CMV status not recorded). Some clones in this sample may be carry-over from other donors' samples. This material consisted of cultured PBMCs, taken from culture after CMV antigen stimulation. The CDR3 has the sequence CASSLGPGGAEQFF. The nucleotide sequence is TGTGCCAGCAGCTTAGGCCCGGGAGGTGCTGAGCAGTTCTTC. The full variable domain, with segments outside the CDR3 supplied by the reference TRBV7-2 and TRBJ2-1 proteins, appears as GAGVSQSPSNKVTEKGKDVELRCDPISGHTALYWYRQSLGQGLEFLIYFQGNSAPDKSGLPSDRFSAERTGGSVSTLTIQRTQQEDSAVYLCASSLGPGGAEQFFGPGTRLTVL.